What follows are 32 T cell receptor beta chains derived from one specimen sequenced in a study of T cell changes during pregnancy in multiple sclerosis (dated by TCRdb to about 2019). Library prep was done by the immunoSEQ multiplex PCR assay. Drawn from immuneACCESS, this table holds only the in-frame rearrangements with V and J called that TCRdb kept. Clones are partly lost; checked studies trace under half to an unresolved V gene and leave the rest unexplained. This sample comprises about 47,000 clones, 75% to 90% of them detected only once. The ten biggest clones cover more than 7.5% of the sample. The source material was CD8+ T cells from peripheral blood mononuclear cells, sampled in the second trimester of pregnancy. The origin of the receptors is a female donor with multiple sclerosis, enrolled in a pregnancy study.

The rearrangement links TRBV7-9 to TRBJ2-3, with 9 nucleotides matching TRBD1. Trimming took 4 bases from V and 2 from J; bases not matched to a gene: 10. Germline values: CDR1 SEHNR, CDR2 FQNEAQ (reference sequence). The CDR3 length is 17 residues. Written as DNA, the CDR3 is TGTGCCAGCAGCTCGACAGGGGGGGAAATCCTCACAGATACGCAGTATTTT. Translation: CASSSTGGEILTDTQYF. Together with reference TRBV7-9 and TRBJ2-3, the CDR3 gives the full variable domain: DTGVSQNPRHKITKRGQNVTFRCDPISEHNRLYWYRQTLGQGPEFLTYFQNEAQLEKSRLLSDRFSAERPKGSFSTLEIQRTEQGDSAMYLCASSSTGGEILTDTQYFGPGTRLTVL.

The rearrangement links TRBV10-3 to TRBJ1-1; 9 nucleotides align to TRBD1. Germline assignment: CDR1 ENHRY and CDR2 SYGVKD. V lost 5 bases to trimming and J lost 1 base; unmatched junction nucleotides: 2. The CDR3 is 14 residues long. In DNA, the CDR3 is TGTGCCATCAGTCCGGGACAGGGGAACACTGAAGCTTTCTTT. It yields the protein CAISPGQGNTEAFF.

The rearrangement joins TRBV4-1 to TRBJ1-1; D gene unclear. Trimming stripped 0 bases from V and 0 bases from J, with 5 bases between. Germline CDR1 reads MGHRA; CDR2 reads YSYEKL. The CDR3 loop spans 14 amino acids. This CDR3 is CASSQERVNTEAFF. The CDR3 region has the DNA TGCGCCAGCAGCCAAGAGAGAGTGAACACTGAAGCTTTCTTT.

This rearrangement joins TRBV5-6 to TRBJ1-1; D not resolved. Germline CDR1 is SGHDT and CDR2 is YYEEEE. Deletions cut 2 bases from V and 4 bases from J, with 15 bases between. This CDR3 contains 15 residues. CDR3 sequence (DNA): TGTGCCAGCAGCTTTGCGGTTCTTACCGCCACTGAAGCTTTCTTT. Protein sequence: CASSFAVLTATEAFF.

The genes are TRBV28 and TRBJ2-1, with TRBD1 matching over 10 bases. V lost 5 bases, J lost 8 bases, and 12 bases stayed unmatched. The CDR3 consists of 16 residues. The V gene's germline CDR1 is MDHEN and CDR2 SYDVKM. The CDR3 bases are TGTGCCAGCAGTAGTGTGGAGACAGGGGGCAGTGATGAGCAGTTCTTC. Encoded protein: CASSSVETGGSDEQFF. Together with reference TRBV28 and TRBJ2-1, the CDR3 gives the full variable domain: DVKVTQSSRYLVKRTGEKVFLECVQDMDHENMFWYRQDPGLGLRLIYFSYDVKMKEKGDIPEGYSVSREKKERFSLILESASTNQTSMYLCASSSVETGGSDEQFFGPGTRLTVL.

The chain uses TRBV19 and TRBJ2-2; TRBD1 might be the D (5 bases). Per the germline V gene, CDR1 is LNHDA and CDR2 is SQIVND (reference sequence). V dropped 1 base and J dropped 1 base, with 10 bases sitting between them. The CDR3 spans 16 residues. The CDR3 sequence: CASSIVDTLNTGELFF. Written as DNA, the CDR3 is TGTGCCAGTAGTATAGTGGACACCCTGAACACCGGGGAGCTGTTTTTT.

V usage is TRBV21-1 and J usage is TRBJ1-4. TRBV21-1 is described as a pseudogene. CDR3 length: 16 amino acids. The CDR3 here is CASSHQGGTTEEKLFF. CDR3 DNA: TGTGCCAGCAGCCACCAAGGCGGGACCACGGAAGAAAAACTGTTTTTT.

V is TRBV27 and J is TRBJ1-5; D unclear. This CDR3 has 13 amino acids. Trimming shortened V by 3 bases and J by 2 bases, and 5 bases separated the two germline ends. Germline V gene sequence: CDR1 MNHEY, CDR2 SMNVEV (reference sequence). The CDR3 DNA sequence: TGTGCCAGCAGTTTTCTAGGCAATCAGCCCCAGCATTTT. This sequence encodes CASSFLGNQPQHF.

The CDR3 DNA sequence: TGTGCCAGCAGCTCGGGGGTCACAGATACGCAGTATTTT. Residues: CASSSGVTDTQYF. The chain employs TRBV13 and TRBJ2-3, with D perhaps matching TRBD2 (6 bases). The CDR3 length is 13 residues. Germline values: CDR1 PRHDT, CDR2 FYEKMQ (reference sequence). With 4 bases removed from V and 2 bases from J, the gap between germline ends came to 7 bases. Filled out from reference TRBV13 and TRBJ2-3, the complete variable domain reads AAGVIQSPRHLIKEKRETATLKCYPIPRHDTVYWYQQGPGQDPQFLISFYEKMQSDKGSIPDRFSAQQFSDYHSELNMSSLELGDSALYFCASSSGVTDTQYFGPGTRLTVL.

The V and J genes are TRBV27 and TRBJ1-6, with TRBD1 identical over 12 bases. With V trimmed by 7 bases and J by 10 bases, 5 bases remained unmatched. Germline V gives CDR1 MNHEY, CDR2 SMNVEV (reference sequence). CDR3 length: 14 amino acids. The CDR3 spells CASTMGQGASPLHF. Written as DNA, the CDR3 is TGTGCCAGCACTATGGGACAGGGGGCATCACCCCTCCACTTT.

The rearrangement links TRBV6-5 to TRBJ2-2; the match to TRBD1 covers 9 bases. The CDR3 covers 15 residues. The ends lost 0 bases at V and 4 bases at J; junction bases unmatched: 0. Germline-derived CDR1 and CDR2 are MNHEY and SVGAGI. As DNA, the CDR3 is TGTGCCAGCAGTTACTCGACAGGGGGCACCGGGGAGCTGTTTTTT. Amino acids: CASSYSTGGTGELFF.

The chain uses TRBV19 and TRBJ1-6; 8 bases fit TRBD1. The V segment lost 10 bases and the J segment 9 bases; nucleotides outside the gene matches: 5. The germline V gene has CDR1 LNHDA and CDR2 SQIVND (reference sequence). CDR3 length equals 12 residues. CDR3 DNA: TGTGCCACCGGACAGGGAAGTTCACCCCTCCACTTT. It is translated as CATGQGSSPLHF.

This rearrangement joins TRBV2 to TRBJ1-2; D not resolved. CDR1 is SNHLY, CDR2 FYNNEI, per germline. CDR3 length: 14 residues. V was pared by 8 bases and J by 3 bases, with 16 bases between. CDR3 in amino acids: CASGFSSLDYGYTF. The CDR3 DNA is TGTGCCAGCGGCTTTTCCTCTTTGGACTATGGCTACACCTTC. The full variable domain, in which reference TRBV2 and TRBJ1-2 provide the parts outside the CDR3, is EPEVTQTPSHQVTQMGQEVILRCVPISNHLYFYWYRQILGQKVEFLVSFYNNEISEKSEIFDDQFSVERPDGSNFTLKIRSTKLEDSAMYFCASGFSSLDYGYTFGSGTRLTVV.

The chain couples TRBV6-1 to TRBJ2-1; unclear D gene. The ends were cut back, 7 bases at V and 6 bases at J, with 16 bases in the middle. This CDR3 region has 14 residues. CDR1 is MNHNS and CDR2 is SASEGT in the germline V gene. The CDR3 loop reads CASNPLSDANEQFF. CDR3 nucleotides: TGTGCCAGCAATCCCCTAAGCGATGCCAATGAGCAGTTCTTC.

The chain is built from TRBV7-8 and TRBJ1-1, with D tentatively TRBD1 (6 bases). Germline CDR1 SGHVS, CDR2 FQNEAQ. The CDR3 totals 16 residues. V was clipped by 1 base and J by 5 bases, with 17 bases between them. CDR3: CASSLELQGLGTEAFF. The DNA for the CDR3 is TGTGCCAGCAGCTTAGAGTTACAGGGTTTGGGAACTGAAGCTTTCTTT.

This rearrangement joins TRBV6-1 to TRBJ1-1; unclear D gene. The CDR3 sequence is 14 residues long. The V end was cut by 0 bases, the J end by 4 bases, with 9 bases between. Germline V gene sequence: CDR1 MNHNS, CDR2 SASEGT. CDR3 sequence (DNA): TGTGCCAGCAGTGAAGCAGGGAGCAGCACTGAAGCTTTCTTT. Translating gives CASSEAGSSTEAFF.

This CDR3 is CASSQAGEQYF. CDR3 bases: TGTGCCAGCAGCCAAGCAGGCGAGCAGTACTTC. This sequence joins TRBV7-2 and TRBJ2-7; D remains ambiguous. Trimming removed 5 bases at V and 6 bases at J, with 8 bases between. Germline V lookup: CDR1 SGHTA, CDR2 FQGNSA. This CDR3 comprises 11 residues.

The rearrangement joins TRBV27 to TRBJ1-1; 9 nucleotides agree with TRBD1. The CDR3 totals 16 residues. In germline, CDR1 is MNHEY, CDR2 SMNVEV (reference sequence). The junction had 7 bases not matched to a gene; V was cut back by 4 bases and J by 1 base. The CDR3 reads CASSYLGQGRNTEAFF. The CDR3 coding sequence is TGTGCCAGCAGTTACCTTGGACAGGGGAGGAACACTGAAGCTTTCTTT.

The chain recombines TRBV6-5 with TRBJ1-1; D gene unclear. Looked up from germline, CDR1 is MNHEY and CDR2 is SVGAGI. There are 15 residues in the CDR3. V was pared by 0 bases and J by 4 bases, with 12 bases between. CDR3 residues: CASSYSPGLATEAFF. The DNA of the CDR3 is TGTGCCAGCAGTTACTCTCCGGGGTTGGCCACTGAAGCTTTCTTT.

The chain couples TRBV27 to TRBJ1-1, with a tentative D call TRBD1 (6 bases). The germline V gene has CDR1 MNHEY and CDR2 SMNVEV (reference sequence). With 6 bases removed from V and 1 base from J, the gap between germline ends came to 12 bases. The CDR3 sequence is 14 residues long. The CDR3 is CASRRGAGNTEAFF. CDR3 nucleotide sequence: TGTGCCAGCAGGCGGGGGGCGGGGAACACTGAAGCTTTCTTT.

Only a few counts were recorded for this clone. CDR3 nucleotide sequence: TGTGCCAGCAGCTCGTGGACAGGTCGGACTGAAGCTTTCTTT. Protein product: CASSSWTGRTEAFF. This rearrangement joins TRBV7-2 to TRBJ1-1; TRBD1 matches 7 bases. V lost 4 bases, J lost 5 bases, and 7 bases stayed unmatched. The CDR3 runs to 14 residues. The germline gives CDR1 SGHTA, CDR2 FQGNSA.

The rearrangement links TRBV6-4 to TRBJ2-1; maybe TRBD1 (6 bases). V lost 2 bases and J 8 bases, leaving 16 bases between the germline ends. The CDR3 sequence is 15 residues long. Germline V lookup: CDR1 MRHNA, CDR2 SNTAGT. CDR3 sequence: CASSDGAGDLDEQFF. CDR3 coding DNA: TGTGCCAGCAGTGACGGGGCAGGGGATTTGGATGAGCAGTTCTTC.

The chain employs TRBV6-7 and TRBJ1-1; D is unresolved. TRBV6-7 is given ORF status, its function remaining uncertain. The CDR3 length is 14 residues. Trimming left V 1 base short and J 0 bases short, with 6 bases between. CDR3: CASSYFTLNTEAFF. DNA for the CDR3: TGTGCCAGCAGTTACTTTACACTGAACACTGAAGCTTTCTTT.

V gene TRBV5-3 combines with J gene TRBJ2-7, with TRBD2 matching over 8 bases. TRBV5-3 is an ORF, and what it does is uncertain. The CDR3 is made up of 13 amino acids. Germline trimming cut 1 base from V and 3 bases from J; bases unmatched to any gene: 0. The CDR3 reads CARSLTSGYEQYF. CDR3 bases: TGTGCCAGAAGCTTGACTAGCGGCTACGAGCAGTACTTC.

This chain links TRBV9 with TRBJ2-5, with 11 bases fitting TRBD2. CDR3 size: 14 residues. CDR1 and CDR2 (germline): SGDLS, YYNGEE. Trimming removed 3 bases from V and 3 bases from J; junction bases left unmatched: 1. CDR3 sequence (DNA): TGTGCCAGCAGCGCGGGACTAGCGGAAGAGACCCAGTACTTC. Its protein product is CASSAGLAEETQYF. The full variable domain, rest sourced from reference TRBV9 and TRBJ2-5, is DSGVTQTPKHLITATGQRVTLRCSPRSGDLSVYWYQQSLDQGLQFLIQYYNGEERAKGNILERFSAQQFPDLHSELNLSSLELGDSALYFCASSAGLAEETQYFGPGTRLLVL.

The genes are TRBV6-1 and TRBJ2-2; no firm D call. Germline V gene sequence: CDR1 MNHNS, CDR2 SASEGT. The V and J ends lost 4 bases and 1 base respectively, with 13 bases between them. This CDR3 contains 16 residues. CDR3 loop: CASSGNDIVNTGELFF. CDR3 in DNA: TGTGCCAGCAGTGGTAACGACATTGTGAACACCGGGGAGCTGTTTTTT.

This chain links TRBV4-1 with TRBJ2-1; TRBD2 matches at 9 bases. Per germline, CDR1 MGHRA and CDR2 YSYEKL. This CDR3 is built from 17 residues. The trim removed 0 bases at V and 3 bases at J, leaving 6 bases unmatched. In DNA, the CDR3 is TGCGCCAGCAGCCAAGATAGGGGAGCGGGGGGCTACAATGAGCAGTTCTTC. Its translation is CASSQDRGAGGYNEQFF.

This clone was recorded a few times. The CDR3, as DNA: TGCGCCAGCAGCCCCCCGGACAGCTACGAGCAGTACTTC. Amino acids: CASSPPDSYEQYF. This chain links TRBV5-1 with TRBJ2-7, with D possibly matching TRBD1 (6 bases). In germline, CDR1 is SGHRS, CDR2 YFSETQ. The length of the CDR3 is 13 residues. V was clipped by 4 bases and J by 3 bases, with 11 bases between them.

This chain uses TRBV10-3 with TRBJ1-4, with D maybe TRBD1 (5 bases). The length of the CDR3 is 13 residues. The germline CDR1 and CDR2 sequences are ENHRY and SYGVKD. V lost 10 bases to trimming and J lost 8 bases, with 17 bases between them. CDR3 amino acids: CATQGTVIEKLFF. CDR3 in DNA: TGTGCCACTCAGGGAACGGTAATCGAAAAACTGTTTTTT.

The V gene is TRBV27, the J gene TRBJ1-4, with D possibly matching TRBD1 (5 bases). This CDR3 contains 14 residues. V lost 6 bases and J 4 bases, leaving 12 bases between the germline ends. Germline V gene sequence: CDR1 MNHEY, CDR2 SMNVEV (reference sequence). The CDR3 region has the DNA TGTGCCAGCAGCGCCGGGGGGATTAATGAAAAACTGTTTTTT. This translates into CASSAGGINEKLFF.

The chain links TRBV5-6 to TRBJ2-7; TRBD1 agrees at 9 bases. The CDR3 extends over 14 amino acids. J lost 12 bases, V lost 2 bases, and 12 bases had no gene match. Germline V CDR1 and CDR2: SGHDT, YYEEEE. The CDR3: CASSLQDRGGQRYF. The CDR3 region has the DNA TGTGCCAGCAGCTTACAGGACAGGGGAGGCCAAAGGTACTTC. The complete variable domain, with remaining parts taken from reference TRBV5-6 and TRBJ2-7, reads DAGVTQSPTHLIKTRGQQVTLRCSPKSGHDTVSWYQQALGQGPQFIFQYYEEEERQRGNFPDRFSGHQFPNYSSELNVNALLLGDSALYLCASSLQDRGGQRYFGPGTRLTVT.

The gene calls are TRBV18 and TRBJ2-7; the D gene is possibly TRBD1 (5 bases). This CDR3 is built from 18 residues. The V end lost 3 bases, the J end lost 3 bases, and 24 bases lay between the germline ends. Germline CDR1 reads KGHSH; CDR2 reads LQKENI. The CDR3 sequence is CASSPTEVSHLLSYEQYF. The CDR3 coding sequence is TGTGCCAGCTCACCGACAGAGGTTAGCCACCTGCTTAGCTACGAGCAGTACTTC.